Detailed here is one TCR beta chain. Germline CDR1 is MNHEY and CDR2 is SVGEGT. The V end lost 8 bases, the J end lost 5 bases, and 16 bases lay between the germline ends. CDR3 length: 13 amino acids. TCRdb redid the calling of the RT-PCR reads with MiXCR, one entry per CDR3 protein. The table lists about 410,000 distinct CDR3 sequences, approximately 16% of them singletons. The data are from a study of patients and donors after allogeneic stem cell transplantation. Sample: blood, either unsorted or a sorted T cell fraction (not recorded which). The sequence derives from a human donor who was either an allogeneic HSCT recipient or a stem cell or donor lymphocyte infusion donor (not recorded which). It is not recorded whose cells these are; they may come from a transplant donor. This chain uses TRBV6-2 or TRBV6-3 with TRBJ2-7; D may correspond to TRBD1 or TRBD2 (5 bases each). CDR3 nucleotides: TGTGCCAGCGGTATGATCGGGGCCCACGAGCAGTACTTC. Its protein product is CASGMIGAHEQYF.